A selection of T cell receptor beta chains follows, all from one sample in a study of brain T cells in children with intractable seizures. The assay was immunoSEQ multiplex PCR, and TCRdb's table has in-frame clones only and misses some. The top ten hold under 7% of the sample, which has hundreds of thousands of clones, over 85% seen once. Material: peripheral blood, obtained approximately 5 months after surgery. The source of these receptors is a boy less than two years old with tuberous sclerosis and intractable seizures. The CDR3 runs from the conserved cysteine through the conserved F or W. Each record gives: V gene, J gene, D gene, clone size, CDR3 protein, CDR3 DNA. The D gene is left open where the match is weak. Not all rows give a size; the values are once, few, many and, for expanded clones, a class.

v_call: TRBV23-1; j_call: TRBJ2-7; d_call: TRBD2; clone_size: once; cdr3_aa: CASSQFFVGLGAPSSYEQYF; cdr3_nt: TGCGCCAGCAGTCAATTCTTCGTGGGACTAGGGGCCCCGAGCTCCTACGAGCAGTACTTC
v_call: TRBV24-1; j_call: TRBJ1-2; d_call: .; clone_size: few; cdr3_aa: CATSLRGGGYTF; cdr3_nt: TGTGCCACCAGTCTTCGGGGCGGGGGCTACACCTTC
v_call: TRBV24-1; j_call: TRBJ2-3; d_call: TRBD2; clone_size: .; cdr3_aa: CATSRPGRMTSGGAGTDTQYF; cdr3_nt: TGTGCCACCAGCCGACCTGGCAGGATGACTAGCGGGGGGGCCGGCACAGATACGCAGTATTTT
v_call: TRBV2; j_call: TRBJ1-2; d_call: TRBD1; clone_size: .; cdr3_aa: CASSQDREGYTF; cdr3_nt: TGTGCCAGCAGTCAGGACAGGGAAGGCTACACCTTC
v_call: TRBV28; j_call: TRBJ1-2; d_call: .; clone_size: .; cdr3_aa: CASSLLYGYTF; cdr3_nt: TGTGCCAGCAGTTTGCTCTATGGCTACACCTTC
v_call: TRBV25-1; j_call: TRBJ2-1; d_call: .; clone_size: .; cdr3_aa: CASSDLASYNEQFF; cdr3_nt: TGTGCCAGCAGTGATCTAGCATCCTACAATGAGCAGTTCTTC
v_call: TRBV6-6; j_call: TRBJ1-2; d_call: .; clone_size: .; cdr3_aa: CASSPGTTAGYGYTF; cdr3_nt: TGTGCCAGCAGTCCAGGGACAACGGCGGGCTATGGCTACACCTTC
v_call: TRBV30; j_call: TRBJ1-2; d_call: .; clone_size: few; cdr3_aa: CAWRKTISTGSPGSIAF; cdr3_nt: TGTGCCTGGAGAAAAACAATATCGACAGGCTCCCCGGGTTCGATCGCCTTC
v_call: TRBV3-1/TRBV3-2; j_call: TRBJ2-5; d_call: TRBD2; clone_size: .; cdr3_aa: CASKTTSGGKETQYF; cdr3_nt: TGTGCCAGCAAGACGACTAGCGGGGGAAAGGAGACCCAGTACTTC
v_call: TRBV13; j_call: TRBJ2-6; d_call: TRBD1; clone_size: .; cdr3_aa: CASSLDAGGPSGANVLTF; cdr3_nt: TGTGCCAGCAGCTTAGACGCAGGGGGTCCCTCTGGGGCCAACGTCCTGACTTTC
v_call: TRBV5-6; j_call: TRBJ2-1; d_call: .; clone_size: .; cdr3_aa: CASSLDREDPGNEQFF; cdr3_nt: TGTGCCAGCAGCTTGGACAGGGAGGACCCCGGCAATGAGCAGTTCTTC
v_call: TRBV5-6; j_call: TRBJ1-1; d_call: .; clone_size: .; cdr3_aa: CASSLTGNTEAFF; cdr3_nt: TGTGCCAGCAGCTTGACAGGGAACACTGAAGCTTTCTTT
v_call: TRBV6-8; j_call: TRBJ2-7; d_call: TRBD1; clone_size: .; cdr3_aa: CASRGTGPIDYEQYF; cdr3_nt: TGTGCCAGCAGGGGGACAGGGCCTATCGATTACGAGCAGTACTTC
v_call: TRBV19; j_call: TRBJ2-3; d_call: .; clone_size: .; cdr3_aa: CASSNLTGTTSTDTQYF; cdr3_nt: TGTGCCAGTAGCAACCTAACCGGGACAACAAGCACAGATACGCAGTATTTT
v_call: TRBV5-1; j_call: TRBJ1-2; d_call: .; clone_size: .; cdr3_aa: CASSYGGRYGYTF; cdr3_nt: TGCGCCAGCAGCTATGGGGGGAGGTATGGCTACACCTTC
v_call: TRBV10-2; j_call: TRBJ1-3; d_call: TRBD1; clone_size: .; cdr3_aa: CASRRGQGSGNTIYF; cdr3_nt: TGCGCCAGTCGCCGGGGACAGGGCTCTGGAAACACCATATATTTT
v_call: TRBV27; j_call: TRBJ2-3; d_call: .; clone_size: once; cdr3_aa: CASSLGFSTDTQYF; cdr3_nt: TGTGCCAGCAGTTTGGGCTTTAGCACAGATACGCAGTATTTT
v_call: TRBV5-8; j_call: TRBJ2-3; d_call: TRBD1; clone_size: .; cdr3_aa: CASSKGQGLSTDTQYF; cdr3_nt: TGTGCCAGCAGCAAGGGACAGGGGCTGAGCACAGATACGCAGTATTTT
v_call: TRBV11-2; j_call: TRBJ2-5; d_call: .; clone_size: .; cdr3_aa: CASSLGGEKTQYF; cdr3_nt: TGTGCCAGCAGCTTAGGTGGGGAGAAGACCCAGTACTTC
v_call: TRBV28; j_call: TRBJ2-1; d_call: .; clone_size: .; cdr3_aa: CASSSDNEQFF; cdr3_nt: TGTGCCAGCAGTTCCGACAATGAGCAGTTCTTC
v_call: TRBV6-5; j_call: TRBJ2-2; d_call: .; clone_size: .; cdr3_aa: CASRGTGELFF; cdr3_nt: TGTGCCAGCAGGGGAACCGGGGAGCTGTTTTTT
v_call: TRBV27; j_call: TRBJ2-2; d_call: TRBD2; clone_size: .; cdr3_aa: CASSVSPGLANTGELFF; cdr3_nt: TGTGCCAGCAGTGTCTCTCCGGGACTAGCGAACACCGGGGAGCTGTTTTTT
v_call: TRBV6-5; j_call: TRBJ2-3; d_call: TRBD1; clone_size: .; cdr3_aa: CASRGRSLTDTQYF; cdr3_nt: TGTGCCAGTAGGGGGCGTTCTCTCACAGATACGCAGTATTTT
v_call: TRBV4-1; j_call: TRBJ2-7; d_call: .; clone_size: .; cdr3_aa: CASSLPGGDYEQYF; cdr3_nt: TGCGCCAGCAGCCTGCCAGGAGGGGACTACGAGCAGTACTTC
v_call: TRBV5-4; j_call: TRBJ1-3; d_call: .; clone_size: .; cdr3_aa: CASSARGGNTIYF; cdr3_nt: TGTGCCAGCAGTGCCCGGGGGGGAAACACCATATATTTT
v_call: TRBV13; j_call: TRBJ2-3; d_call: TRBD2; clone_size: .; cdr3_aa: CASRPKRGFDDTQYF; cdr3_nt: TGTGCCAGCAGACCCAAGCGGGGATTTGATGATACGCAGTATTTT